The clone carrying this TCR beta chain occurred many times. MiXCR, applied by TCRdb to the 5' RACE reads, yields one record per CDR3 protein. The repertoire has more than 50,000 distinct CDR3 sequences, 3.7% of them found once; the top ten carry less than 2.5%. This entry is derived from a study of neurological immune-mediated disorders. Germline CDR1 KGHDR, CDR2 SFDVKD. This CDR3 is 14 amino acids long. Trimming cost V 3 bases and J 5 bases, with 10 bases left between them. The TCR sequence derives from a woman in her fifties or sixties with multiple sclerosis. The sequencing sample was made of PBMCs. The rearrangement joins TRBV24-1 to TRBJ2-1; maybe TRBD2 (6 bases). The CDR3 spells CATSDRELDNEQFF. As DNA, the CDR3 is TGTGCCACCAGTGATCGGGAGTTGGACAATGAGCAGTTCTTC.